This section outlines one T cell receptor (beta chain) sequence together with its context. V lost 0 bases and J lost 3, with 11 bases in between. CDR1 LNHNV and CDR2 YYDKDF come from the germline V gene (reference sequence). The CDR3 length is 15 residues. This sample was included in a study of cytomegalovirus exposure and HLA in healthy donors. In the study overall: The Caucasian-associated ancestry cluster held over 80% of 398 genotyped donors.

PCR amplification relied on 60 Vbeta primers (plus 13 Jbeta primers). Libraries were prepared by immunoSEQ multiplex PCR; TCRdb keeps only in-frame clonotypes and omits some of them. The sample holds approximately 150,000 clones, 80% seen once. Sequencing was carried out using PBMCs. The chain uses TRBV15 and TRBJ1-2; no definite D call. This clonotype originated in a man aged 25-45 years in good health and CMV-seronegative. CDR3 sequence reads: CATSRDLAGDYGYTF. CDR3 DNA: TGTGCCACCAGCAGAGATCTGGCAGGTGACTATGGCTACACCTTC. Drawing the rest from reference TRBV15 and TRBJ1-2, the complete variable domain is DAMVIQNPRYQVTQFGKPVTLSCSQTLNHNVMYWYQQKSSQAPKLLFHYYDKDFNNEADTPDNFQSRRPNTSFCFLDIRSPGLGDTAMYLCATSRDLAGDYGYTFGSGTRLTVV.